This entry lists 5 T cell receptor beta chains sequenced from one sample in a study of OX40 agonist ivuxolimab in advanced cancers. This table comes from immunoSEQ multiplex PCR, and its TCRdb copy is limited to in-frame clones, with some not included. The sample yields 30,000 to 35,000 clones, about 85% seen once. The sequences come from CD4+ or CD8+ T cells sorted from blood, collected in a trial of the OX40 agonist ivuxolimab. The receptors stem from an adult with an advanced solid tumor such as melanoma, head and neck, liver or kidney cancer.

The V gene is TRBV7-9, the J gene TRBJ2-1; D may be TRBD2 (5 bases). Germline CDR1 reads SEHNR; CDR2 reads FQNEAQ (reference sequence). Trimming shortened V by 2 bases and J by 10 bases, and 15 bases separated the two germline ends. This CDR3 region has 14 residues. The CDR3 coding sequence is TGTGCCAGCAGCTTAAAGGTTTGGGAGAACGAGCAGTTCTTC. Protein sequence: CASSLKVWENEQFF.

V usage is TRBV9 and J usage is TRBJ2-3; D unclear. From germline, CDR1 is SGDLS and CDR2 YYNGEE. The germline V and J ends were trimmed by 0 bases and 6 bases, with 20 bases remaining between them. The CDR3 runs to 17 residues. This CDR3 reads CASSVAAYGFARDTQYF. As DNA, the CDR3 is TGTGCCAGCAGCGTAGCAGCCTACGGGTTCGCCCGCGATACGCAGTATTTT. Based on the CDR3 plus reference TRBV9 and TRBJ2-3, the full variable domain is DSGVTQTPKHLITATGQRVTLRCSPRSGDLSVYWYQQSLDQGLQFLIQYYNGEERAKGNILERFSAQQFPDLHSELNLSSLELGDSALYFCASSVAAYGFARDTQYFGPGTRLTVL.

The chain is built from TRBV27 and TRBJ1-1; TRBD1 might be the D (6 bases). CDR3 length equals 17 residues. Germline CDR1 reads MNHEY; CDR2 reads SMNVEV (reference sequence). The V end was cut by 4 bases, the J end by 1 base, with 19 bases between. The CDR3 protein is CASSSRDIGSQNTEAFF. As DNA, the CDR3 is TGTGCCAGCAGTTCCCGGGACATAGGATCCCAGAACACTGAAGCTTTCTTT.

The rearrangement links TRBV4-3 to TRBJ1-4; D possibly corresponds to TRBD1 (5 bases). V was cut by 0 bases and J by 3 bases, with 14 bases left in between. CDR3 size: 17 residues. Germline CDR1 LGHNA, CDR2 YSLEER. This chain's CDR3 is CASSQEGRGRSNEKLFF. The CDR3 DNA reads TGCGCCAGCAGCCAAGAGGGTCGGGGGAGATCTAATGAAAAACTGTTTTTT.

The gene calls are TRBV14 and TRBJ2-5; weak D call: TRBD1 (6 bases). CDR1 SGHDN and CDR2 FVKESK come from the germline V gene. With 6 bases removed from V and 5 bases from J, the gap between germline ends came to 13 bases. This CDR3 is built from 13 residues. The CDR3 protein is CASSRTVSETQYF. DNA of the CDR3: TGTGCCAGCAGTCGGACAGTTTCCGAGACCCAGTACTTC. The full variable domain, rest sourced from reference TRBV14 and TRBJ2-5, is EAGVTQFPSHSVIEKGQTVTLRCDPISGHDNLYWYRRVMGKEIKFLLHFVKESKQDESGMPNNRFLAERTGGTYSTLKVQPAELEDSGVYFCASSRTVSETQYFGPGTRLLVL.